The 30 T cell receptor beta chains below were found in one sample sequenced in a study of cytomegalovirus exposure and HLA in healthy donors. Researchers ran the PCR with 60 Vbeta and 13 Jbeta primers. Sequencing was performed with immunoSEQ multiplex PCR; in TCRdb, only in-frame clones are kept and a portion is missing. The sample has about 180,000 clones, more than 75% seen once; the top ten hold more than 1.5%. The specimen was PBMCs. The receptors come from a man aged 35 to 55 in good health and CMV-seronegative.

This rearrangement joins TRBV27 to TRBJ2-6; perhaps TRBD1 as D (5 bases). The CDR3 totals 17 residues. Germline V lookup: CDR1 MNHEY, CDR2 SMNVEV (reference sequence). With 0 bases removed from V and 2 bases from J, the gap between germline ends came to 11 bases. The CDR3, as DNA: TGTGCCAGCAGTTTATCGGCCAGGGCCACTGGGGCCAACGTCCTGACTTTC. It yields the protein CASSLSARATGANVLTF.

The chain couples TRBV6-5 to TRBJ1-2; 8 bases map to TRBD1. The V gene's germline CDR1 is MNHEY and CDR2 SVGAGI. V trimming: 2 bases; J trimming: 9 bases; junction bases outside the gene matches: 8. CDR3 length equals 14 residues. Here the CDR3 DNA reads TGTGCCAGCAGTTACGGGCAGGGGGCTAGTAGCTACACCTTC. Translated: CASSYGQGASSYTF.

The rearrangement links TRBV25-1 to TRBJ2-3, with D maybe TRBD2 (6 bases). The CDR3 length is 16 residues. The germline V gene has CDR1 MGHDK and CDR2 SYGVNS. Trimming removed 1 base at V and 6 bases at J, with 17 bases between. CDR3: CASSESGGILADTQYF. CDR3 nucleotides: TGTGCCAGCAGTGAATCGGGCGGGATCCTGGCCGATACGCAGTATTTT.

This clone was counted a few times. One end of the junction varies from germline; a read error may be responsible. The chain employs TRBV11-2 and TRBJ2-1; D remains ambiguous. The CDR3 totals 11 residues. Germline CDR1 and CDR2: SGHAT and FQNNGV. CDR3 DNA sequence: TGTGCCAGCAGCTCCGACAATGAGCAGTTCTTC. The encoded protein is CASSSDNEQFF.

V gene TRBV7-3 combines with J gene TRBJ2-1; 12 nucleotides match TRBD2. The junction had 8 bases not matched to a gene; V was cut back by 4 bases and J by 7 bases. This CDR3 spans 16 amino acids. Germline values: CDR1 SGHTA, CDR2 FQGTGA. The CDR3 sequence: CASSSRLAGEGNEQFF. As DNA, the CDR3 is TGTGCCAGCAGCTCCAGACTAGCGGGAGAAGGGAATGAGCAGTTCTTC.

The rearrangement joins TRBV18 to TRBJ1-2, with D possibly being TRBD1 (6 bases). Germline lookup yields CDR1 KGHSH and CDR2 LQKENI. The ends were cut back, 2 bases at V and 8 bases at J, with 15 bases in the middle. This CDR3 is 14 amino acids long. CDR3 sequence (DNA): TGTGCCAGCTCACCAGCGATCGGGGGGCAGGGCTACACCTTC. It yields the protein CASSPAIGGQGYTF.

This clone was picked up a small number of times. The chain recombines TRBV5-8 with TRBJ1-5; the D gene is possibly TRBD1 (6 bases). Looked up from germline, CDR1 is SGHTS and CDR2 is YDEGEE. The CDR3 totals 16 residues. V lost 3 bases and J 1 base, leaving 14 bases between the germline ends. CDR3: CASSYTGRASNQPQHF. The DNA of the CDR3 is TGTGCCAGCAGCTACACAGGGAGGGCGAGCAATCAGCCCCAGCATTTT.

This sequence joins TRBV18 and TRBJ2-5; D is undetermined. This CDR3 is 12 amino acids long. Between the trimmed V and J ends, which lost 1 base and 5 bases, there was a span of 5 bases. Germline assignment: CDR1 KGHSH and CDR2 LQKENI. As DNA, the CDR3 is TGTGCCAGCTCACCACGGGCGGAGACCCAGTACTTC. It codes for CASSPRAETQYF.

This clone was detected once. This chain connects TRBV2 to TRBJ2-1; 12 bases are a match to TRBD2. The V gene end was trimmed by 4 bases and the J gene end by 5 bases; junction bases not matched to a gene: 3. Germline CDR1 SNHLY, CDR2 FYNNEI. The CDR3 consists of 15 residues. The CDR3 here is CASSGTSGTNNEQFF. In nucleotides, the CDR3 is TGTGCCAGCAGTGGGACTAGCGGGACTAACAATGAGCAGTTCTTC.

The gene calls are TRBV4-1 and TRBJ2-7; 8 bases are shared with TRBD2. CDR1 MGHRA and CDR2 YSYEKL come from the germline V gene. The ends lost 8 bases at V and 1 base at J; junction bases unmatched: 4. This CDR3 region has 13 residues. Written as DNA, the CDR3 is TGCGCCAGCCGGGAGGGGGATTCCTACGAGCAGTACTTC. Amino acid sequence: CASREGDSYEQYF.

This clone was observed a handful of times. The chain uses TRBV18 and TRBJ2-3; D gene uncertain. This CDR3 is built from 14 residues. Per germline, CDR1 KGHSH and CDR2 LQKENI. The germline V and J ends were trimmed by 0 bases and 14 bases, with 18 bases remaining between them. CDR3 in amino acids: CASSPPQTGVPPYF. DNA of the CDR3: TGTGCCAGCTCACCACCGCAGACGGGTGTCCCACCGTATTTT.

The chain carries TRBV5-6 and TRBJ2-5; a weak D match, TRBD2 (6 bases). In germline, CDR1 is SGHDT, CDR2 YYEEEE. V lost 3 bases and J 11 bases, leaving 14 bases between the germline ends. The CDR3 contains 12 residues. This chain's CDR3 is CASSWRGEEQYF. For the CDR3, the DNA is TGTGCCAGCAGCTGGAGAGGGGAGGAGCAGTACTTC.

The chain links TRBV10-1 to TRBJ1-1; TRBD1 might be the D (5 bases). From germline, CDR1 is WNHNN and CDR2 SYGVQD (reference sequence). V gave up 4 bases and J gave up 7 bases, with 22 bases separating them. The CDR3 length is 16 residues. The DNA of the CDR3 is TGCGCCAGCAGTGGCCCGACAGAGCCATCCCTCCTTGAAGCTTTCTTT. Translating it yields CASSGPTEPSLLEAFF.

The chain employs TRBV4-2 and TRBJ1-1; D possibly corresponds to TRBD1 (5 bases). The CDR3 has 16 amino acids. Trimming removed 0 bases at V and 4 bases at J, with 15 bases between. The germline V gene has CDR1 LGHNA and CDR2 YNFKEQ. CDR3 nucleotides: TGTGCCAGCAGCCAAGAGCCCTGGCGGGGGGGCACTGAAGCTTTCTTT. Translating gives CASSQEPWRGGTEAFF.

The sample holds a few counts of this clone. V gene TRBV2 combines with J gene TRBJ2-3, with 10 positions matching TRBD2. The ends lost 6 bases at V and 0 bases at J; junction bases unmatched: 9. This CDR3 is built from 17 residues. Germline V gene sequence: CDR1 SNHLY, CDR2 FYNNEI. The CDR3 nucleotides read TGTGCCAGCAGGGTCGGGACTAGCGCCTCAAGCACAGATACGCAGTATTTT. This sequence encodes CASRVGTSASSTDTQYF.

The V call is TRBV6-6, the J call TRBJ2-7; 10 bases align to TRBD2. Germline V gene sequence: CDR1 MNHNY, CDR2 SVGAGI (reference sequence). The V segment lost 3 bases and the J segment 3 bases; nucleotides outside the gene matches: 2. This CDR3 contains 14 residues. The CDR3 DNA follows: TGTGCCAGCAGTTATTCTAGCGGGAGCTACGAGCAGTACTTC. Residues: CASSYSSGSYEQYF.

The DNA of the CDR3 is TGTGCCACCAGCACAGGACAGACCTCATCCTACGAGCAGTACTTC. It translates to CATSTGQTSSYEQYF. The chain recombines TRBV15 with TRBJ2-7; D may be TRBD1 (6 bases). CDR1 is LNHNV, CDR2 YYDKDF, per germline (reference sequence). This CDR3 region has 15 residues. V was trimmed by 4 bases and J by 1 base, leaving 14 bases between them.

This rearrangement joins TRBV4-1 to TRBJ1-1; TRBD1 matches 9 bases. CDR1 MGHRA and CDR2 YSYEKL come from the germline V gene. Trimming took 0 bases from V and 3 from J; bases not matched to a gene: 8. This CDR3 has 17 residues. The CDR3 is CASSQETGTGRYTEAFF. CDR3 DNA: TGCGCCAGCAGCCAAGAAACAGGGACAGGGAGGTACACTGAAGCTTTCTTT.

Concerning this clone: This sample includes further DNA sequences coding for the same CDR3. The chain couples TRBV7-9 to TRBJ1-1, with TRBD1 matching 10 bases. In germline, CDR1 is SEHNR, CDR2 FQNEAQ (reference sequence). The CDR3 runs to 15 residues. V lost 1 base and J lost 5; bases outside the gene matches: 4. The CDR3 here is CASSLGGTGETEAFF. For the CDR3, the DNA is TGTGCCAGCAGCTTAGGGGGGACAGGGGAAACTGAAGCTTTCTTT.

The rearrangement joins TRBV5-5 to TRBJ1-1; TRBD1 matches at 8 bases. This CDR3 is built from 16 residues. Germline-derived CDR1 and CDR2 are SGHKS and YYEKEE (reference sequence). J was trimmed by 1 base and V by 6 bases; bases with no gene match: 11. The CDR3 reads CASNEETGAGNTEAFF. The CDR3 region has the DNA TGTGCCAGCAACGAAGAGACAGGGGCGGGGAACACTGAAGCTTTCTTT.

The CDR3 sequence is CASSPTGILANTQYF. In DNA form, the CDR3 reads TGTGCCAGCAGCCCCACAGGGATCCTGGCAAATACGCAGTATTTT. V gene TRBV28 combines with J gene TRBJ2-3, with D tentatively TRBD1 (6 bases). Germline CDR1 reads MDHEN; CDR2 reads SYDVKM. This CDR3 has 15 amino acids. The V and J ends lost 6 bases and 7 bases respectively, with 20 bases between them.

CDR3: CASSPPTGHSSTDTQYF. The CDR3 region has the DNA TGTGCCAGCAGCCCGCCGACAGGTCACTCTAGCACAGATACGCAGTATTTT. The chain links TRBV11-2 to TRBJ2-3, with D possibly TRBD1 on 6 matching bases. Trimming cost V 5 bases and J 0 bases, with 18 bases left between them. The CDR3 extends over 17 amino acids. Looked up from germline, CDR1 is SGHAT and CDR2 is FQNNGV. Looking up the rest from reference TRBV11-2 and TRBJ2-3 gives the full variable domain: EAGVAQSPRYKIIEKRQSVAFWCNPISGHATLYWYQQILGQGPKLLIQFQNNGVVDDSQLPKDRFSAERLKGVDSTLKIQPAKLEDSAVYLCASSPPTGHSSTDTQYFGPGTRLTVL.

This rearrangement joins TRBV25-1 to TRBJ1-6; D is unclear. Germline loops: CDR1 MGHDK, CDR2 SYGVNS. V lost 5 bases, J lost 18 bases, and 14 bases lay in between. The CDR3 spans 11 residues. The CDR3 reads CASSPPTIPHF. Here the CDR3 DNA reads TGTGCCAGCAGTCCTCCCACTATACCCCACTTT.

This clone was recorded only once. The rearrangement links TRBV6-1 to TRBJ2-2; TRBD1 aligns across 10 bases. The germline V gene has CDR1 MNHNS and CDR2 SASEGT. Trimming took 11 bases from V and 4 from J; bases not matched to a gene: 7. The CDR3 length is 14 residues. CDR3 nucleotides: TGTGCCCGCCGACAGGGGGCTGCCACCGGGGAGCTGTTTTTT. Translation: CARRQGAATGELFF.

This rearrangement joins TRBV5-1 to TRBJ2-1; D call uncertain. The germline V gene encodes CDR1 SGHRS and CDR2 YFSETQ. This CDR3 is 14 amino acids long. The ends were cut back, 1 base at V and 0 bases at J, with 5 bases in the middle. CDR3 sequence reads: CASSLRSSYNEQFF. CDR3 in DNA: TGCGCCAGCAGCTTGCGGAGCTCCTACAATGAGCAGTTCTTC.

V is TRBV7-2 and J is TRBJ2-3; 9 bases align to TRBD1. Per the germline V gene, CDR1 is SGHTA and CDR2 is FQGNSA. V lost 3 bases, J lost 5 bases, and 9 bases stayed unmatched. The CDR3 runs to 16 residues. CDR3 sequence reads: CASSFGQGMWEDTQYF. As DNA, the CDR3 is TGTGCCAGCAGCTTTGGACAGGGGATGTGGGAAGATACGCAGTATTTT.

The CDR3 spells CATSRDLIRVPAQHF. The CDR3 nucleotides are TGTGCCACCAGCAGAGATCTGATCAGGGTCCCGGCCCAGCATTTT. The rearrangement links TRBV15 to TRBJ1-5; TRBD1 is a possible D gene (5 bases). The CDR3 length is 15 residues. V gave up 0 bases and J gave up 11 bases, with 17 bases separating them. CDR1 LNHNV and CDR2 YYDKDF come from the germline V gene (reference sequence).

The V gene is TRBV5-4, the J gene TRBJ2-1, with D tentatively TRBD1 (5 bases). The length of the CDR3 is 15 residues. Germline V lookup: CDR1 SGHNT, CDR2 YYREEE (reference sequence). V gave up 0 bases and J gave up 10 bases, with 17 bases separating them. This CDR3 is CASSLEIRAEAEQFF. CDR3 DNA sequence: TGTGCCAGCAGCTTGGAAATCAGGGCCGAGGCGGAGCAGTTCTTC.

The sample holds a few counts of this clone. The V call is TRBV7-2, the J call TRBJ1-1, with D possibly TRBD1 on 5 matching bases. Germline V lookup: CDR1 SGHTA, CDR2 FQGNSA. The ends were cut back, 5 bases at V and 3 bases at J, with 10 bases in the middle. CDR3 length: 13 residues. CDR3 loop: CASSPRRDTEAFF. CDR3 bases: TGTGCCAGCAGCCCACGCAGGGACACTGAAGCTTTCTTT.

CDR3 coding DNA: TGTGCCAGCAGCCTCCCAGGGGGCTCGGGGAATGAGCAGTTCTTC. It specifies CASSLPGGSGNEQFF. The chain couples TRBV7-8 to TRBJ2-1; TRBD1 matches at 8 bases. The CDR3 covers 15 residues. From germline, CDR1 is SGHVS and CDR2 FQNEAQ. The V segment lost 5 bases and the J segment 7 bases; nucleotides outside the gene matches: 10.